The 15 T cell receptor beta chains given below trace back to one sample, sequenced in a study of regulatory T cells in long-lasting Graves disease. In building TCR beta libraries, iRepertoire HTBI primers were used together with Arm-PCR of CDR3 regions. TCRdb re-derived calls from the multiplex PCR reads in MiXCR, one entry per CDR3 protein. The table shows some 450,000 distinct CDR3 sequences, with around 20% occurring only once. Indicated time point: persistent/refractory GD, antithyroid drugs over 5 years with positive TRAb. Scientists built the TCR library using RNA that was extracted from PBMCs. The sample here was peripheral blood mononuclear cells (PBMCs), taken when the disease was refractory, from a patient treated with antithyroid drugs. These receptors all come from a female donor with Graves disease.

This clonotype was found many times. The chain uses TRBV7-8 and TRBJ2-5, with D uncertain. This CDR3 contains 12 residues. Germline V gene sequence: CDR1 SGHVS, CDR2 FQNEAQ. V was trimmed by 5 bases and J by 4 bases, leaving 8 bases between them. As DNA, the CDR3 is TGTGCCAGCAGCACCCAGACAGAGACCCAGTACTTC. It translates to CASSTQTETQYF.

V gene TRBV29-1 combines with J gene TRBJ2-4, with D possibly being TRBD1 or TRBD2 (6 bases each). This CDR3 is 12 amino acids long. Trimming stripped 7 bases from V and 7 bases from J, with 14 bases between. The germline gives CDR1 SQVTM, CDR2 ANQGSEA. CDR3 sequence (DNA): TGCAGCGGGGGGGTGCAGGGGAACATTCAGTACTTC. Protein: CSGGVQGNIQYF.

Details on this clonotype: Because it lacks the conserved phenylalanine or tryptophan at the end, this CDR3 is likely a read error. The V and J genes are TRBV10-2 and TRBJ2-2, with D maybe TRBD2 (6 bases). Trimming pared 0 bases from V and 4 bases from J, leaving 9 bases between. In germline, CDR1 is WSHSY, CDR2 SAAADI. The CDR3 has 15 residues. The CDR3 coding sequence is TGCGCCAGCAGTGAGTCGGGAGGCGGCACCGGGGAGCTGTTTCTT. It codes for CASSESGGGTGELFL.

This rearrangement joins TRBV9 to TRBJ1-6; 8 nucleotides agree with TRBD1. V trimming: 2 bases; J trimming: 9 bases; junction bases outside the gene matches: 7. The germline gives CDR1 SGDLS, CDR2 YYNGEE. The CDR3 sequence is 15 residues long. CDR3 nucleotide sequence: TGTGCCAGCAGCGTTCGGGGACAGGTCGGTTCACCCCTCCACTTT. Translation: CASSVRGQVGSPLHF. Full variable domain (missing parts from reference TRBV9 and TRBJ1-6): DSGVTQTPKHLITATGQRVTLRCSPRSGDLSVYWYQQSLDQGLQFLIQYYNGEERAKGNILERFSAQQFPDLHSELNLSSLELGDSALYFCASSVRGQVGSPLHFGNGTRLTVT.

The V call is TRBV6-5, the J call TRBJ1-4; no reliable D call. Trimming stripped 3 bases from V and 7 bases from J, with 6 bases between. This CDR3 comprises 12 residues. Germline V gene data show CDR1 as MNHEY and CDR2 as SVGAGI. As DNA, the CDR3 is TGTGCCAGCAGTTATAAAGGTGAAAAACTGTTTTTT. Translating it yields CASSYKGEKLFF.

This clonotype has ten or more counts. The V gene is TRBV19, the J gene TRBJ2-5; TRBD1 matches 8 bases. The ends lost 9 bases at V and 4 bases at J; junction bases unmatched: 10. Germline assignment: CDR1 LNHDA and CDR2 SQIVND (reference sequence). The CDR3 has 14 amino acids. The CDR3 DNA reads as TGTGCCAGCAGCACCGGGACAGGTGGAGAGACCCAGTACTTC. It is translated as CASSTGTGGETQYF.

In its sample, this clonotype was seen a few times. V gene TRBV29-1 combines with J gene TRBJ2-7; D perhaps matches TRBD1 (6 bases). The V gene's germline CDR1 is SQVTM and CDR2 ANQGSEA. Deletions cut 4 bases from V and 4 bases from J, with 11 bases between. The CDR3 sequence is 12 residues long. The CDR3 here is CSVGTDLYEQYF. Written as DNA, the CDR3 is TGCAGCGTTGGGACAGATTTGTACGAGCAGTACTTC.

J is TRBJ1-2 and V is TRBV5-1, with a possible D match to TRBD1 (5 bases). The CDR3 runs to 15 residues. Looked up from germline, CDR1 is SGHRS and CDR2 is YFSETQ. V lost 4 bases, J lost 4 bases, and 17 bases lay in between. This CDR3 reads CASSRDGQAIYGYTF. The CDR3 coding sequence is TGCGCCAGCAGCCGGGACGGCCAAGCCATCTATGGCTACACCTTC.

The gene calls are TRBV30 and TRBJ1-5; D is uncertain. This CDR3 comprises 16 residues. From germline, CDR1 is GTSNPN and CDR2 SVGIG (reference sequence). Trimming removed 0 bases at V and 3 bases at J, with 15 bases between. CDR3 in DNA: TGTGCCTGGAGTGTGCGTAGGGCTGATTTCAATCAGCCCCAGCATTTT. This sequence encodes CAWSVRRADFNQPQHF. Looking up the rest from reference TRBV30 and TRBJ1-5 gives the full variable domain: SQTIHQWPATLVQPVGSPLSLECTVEGTSNPNLYWYRQAAGRGLQLLFYSVGIGQISSEVPQNLSASRPQDRQFILSSKKLLLSDSGFYLCAWSVRRADFNQPQHFGDGTRLSIL.

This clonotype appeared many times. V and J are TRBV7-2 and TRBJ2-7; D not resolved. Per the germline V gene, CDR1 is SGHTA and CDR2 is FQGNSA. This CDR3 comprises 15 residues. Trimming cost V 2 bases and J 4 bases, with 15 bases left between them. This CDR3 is CASSLYAERRYEQYF. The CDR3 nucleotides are TGTGCCAGCAGCTTATATGCGGAAAGGCGTTACGAGCAGTACTTC.

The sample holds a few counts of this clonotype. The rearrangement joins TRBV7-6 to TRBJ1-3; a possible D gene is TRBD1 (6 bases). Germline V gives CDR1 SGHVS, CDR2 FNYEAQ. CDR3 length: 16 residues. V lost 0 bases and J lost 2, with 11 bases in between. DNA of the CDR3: TGTGCCAGCAGCTTAGCCCAGGGGTTCACTGGAAACACCATATATTTT. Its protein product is CASSLAQGFTGNTIYF.

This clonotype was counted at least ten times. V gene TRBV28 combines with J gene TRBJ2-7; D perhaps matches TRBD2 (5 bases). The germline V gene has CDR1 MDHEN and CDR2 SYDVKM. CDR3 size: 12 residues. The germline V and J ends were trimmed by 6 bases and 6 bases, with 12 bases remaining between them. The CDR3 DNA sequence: TGTGCCAGCAGCGAGATCCGGGGCGAGCAGTACTTC. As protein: CASSEIRGEQYF.

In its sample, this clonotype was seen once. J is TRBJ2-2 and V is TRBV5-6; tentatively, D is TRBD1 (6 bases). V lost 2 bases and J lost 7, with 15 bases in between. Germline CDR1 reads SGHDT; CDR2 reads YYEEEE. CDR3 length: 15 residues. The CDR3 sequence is CASSFLGQAIGELFF. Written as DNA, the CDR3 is TGTGCCAGCAGCTTCCTGGGACAAGCCATCGGGGAGCTGTTTTTT. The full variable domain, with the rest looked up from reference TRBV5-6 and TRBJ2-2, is DAGVTQSPTHLIKTRGQQVTLRCSPKSGHDTVSWYQQALGQGPQFIFQYYEEEERQRGNFPDRFSGHQFPNYSSELNVNALLLGDSALYLCASSFLGQAIGELFFGEGSRLTVL.

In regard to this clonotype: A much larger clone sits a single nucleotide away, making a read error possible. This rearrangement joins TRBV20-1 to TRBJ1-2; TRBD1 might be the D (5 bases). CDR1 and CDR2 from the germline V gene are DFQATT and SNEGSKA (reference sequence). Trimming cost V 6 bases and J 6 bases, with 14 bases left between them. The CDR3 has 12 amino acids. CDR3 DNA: TGCAGTGCCCGGGAGGGGCGGGATGGCTACACCTTC. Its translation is CSAREGRDGYTF.

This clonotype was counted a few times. CDR3 DNA sequence: TGTGCCAGTAACAGAGACGGTGCCTATGGCTACACCTTC. Protein sequence: CASNRDGAYGYTF. V is TRBV19 and J is TRBJ1-2; D gene unclear. Germline lookup yields CDR1 LNHDA and CDR2 SQIVND (reference sequence). This CDR3 is built from 13 residues. V lost 7 bases to trimming and J lost 4 bases, with 13 bases between them.